The 23 T cell receptor beta chains presented below share a single source sample, sequenced in a study of CD8+CD57+ T cells in acquired aplastic anemia. Genomic DNA acted as the template from which TCR beta VDJ combination and CDR3 sequence profiling were carried out. In TCRdb, the reads were re-called with MiXCR into one record per CDR3 protein. This sample has some 150,000 distinct CDR3 sequences, with less than 45% found just once. Sequencing used sorted CD4+, CD8+, or CD8+CD57+ T cells (not recorded which) from PBMCs. Every receptor here comes from a human donor in good health, serving as a control.

The V and J genes are TRBV10-2 and TRBJ2-2; D unclear. V was shortened by 0 bases and J by 13 bases, with 12 bases between the two germline ends. CDR3 length: 13 amino acids. CDR1 and CDR2 from the germline V gene are WSHSY and SAAADI. The CDR3 region has the DNA TGCGCCAGCAGTGAGTCATCGGACGTCAGGCTGTTTTTT. Translating gives CASSESSDVRLFF.

The gene calls are TRBV15 and TRBJ1-6; unclear D gene. V lost 6 bases and J 7 bases, leaving 16 bases between the germline ends. Germline loops: CDR1 LNHNV, CDR2 YYDKDF (reference sequence). The CDR3 loop spans 15 amino acids. CDR3 loop: CATRTDPTANSPLHF. The CDR3 nucleotides read TGTGCCACCAGGACGGACCCCACGGCAAATTCACCCCTCCACTTT.

Ten or more counts support this clonotype. The chain is built from TRBV9 and TRBJ2-3; a possible D gene is TRBD2 (5 bases). CDR3 size: 17 residues. From germline, CDR1 is SGDLS and CDR2 YYNGEE. Deletions cut 0 bases from V and 0 bases from J, with 14 bases between. In nucleotides, the CDR3 is TGTGCCAGCAGCGTAGGTTTAGCTAGCACTAGCACAGATACGCAGTATTTT. Encoded protein: CASSVGLASTSTDTQYF.

At least ten counts were recorded for this clonotype. J is TRBJ1-1 and V is TRBV7-2; D may be TRBD1 (6 bases). The CDR3 contains 16 residues. Germline V gene data show CDR1 as SGHTA and CDR2 as FQGNSA. V lost 4 bases, J lost 5 bases, and 20 bases lay in between. CDR3 in amino acids: CASSSRQVGSTTEAFF. CDR3 in DNA: TGTGCCAGCAGCTCCAGACAGGTCGGGTCGACGACTGAAGCTTTCTTT.

This clonotype was counted ten times or more. This rearrangement joins TRBV9 to TRBJ2-1; D is unresolved. In germline, CDR1 is SGDLS, CDR2 YYNGEE. The CDR3 has 15 residues. With 1 base removed from V and 4 bases from J, the gap between germline ends came to 12 bases. This CDR3 is CASSVSAKPYNEQFF. Here the CDR3 DNA reads TGTGCCAGCAGCGTATCAGCGAAACCATACAATGAGCAGTTCTTC.

There are many counts of this clonotype. The V gene is TRBV11-2, the J gene TRBJ1-4, with 7 bases that match TRBD1. The junction had 5 bases not matched to a gene; V was cut back by 0 bases and J by 4 bases. The CDR3 length is 16 residues. CDR1 is SGHAT and CDR2 is FQNNGV in the germline V gene. The DNA for the CDR3 is TGTGCCAGCAGCTTAGACGGGACAGAGATTAATGAAAAACTGTTTTTT. As protein: CASSLDGTEINEKLFF. The whole variable domain, filled in from reference TRBV11-2 and TRBJ1-4, reads EAGVAQSPRYKIIEKRQSVAFWCNPISGHATLYWYQQILGQGPKLLIQFQNNGVVDDSQLPKDRFSAERLKGVDSTLKIQPAKLEDSAVYLCASSLDGTEINEKLFFGSGTQLSVL.

The J gene is TRBJ2-5, the V gene TRBV30; possibly TRBD1 for D (7 bases). Trimming pared 8 bases from V and 9 bases from J, leaving 22 bases between. The CDR3 loop spans 13 amino acids. Germline V gene data show CDR1 as GTSNPN and CDR2 as SVGIG (reference sequence). The CDR3 coding sequence is TGTGCCGGATCCCAGGGGGGTCCGGCGGCCCAGTACTTC. Residues: CAGSQGGPAAQYF. Based on the CDR3 plus reference TRBV30 and TRBJ2-5, the full variable domain is SQTIHQWPATLVQPVGSPLSLECTVEGTSNPNLYWYRQAAGRGLQLLFYSVGIGQISSEVPQNLSASRPQDRQFILSSKKLLLSDSGFYLCAGSQGGPAAQYFGPGTRLLVL.

This chain links TRBV7-9 with TRBJ1-6; no firm D call. CDR1 is SEHNR, CDR2 FQNEAQ, per germline (reference sequence). The CDR3 length is 13 residues. V was shortened by 1 base and J by 6 bases, with 4 bases between the two germline ends. The CDR3 loop reads CASSLESNSPLHF. CDR3 DNA sequence: TGTGCCAGCAGCTTAGAATCTAATTCACCCCTCCACTTT.

This clonotype occurred many times. The chain couples TRBV11-3 to TRBJ2-5; D tentatively reads TRBD1 or TRBD2 (5 bases each). Trimming removed 4 bases from V and 2 bases from J, with 11 bases in between. Germline V gene lookup returns CDR1 SGHNT and CDR2 YENEEA. The CDR3 length is 14 residues. CDR3 amino acids: CASSSGTGQETQYF. DNA of the CDR3: TGTGCCAGCAGCTCAGGGACGGGACAAGAGACCCAGTACTTC.

This clonotype was detected many times. The V gene is TRBV10-3, the J gene TRBJ1-1; no reliable D call. The CDR3 spans 12 residues. V shed 6 bases and J shed 0 bases, with 5 bases lying between them. Germline loops: CDR1 ENHRY, CDR2 SYGVKD. In DNA form, the CDR3 reads TGTGCCATCAGGTCGCTGAACACTGAAGCTTTCTTT. It translates to CAIRSLNTEAFF.

There are many counts of this clonotype. The chain recombines TRBV20-1 with TRBJ2-3; no definite D call. CDR3 length: 17 residues. With 6 bases removed from V and 6 bases from J, the gap between germline ends came to 28 bases. Germline CDR1 is DFQATT and CDR2 is SNEGSKA (reference sequence). The CDR3 reads CSASPLKKYLVVDTQYF. The CDR3, as DNA: TGCAGTGCGTCTCCCTTGAAGAAGTACTTGGTCGTGGATACGCAGTATTTT.

In its sample, this clonotype was seen many times. The chain uses TRBV6-1 and TRBJ1-1; 9 bases match TRBD1. There are 14 residues in the CDR3. Germline trimming cut 4 bases from V and 8 bases from J; bases unmatched to any gene: 8. Germline CDR1 reads MNHNS; CDR2 reads SASEGT. The CDR3 DNA is TGTGCCAGCAGTGCTTTACAGGGGGCGTTGGAAGCTTTCTTT. Its translation: CASSALQGALEAFF.

In its sample, this clonotype was seen many times. The gene calls are TRBV2 and TRBJ2-3; 9 nucleotides align to TRBD2. The J segment lost 4 bases and the V segment lost 6 bases, leaving 17 bases of the junction unmatched. The germline V gene encodes CDR1 SNHLY and CDR2 FYNNEI. The CDR3 runs 18 residues. The CDR3 nucleotides are TGTGCCAGCAGCCCGCCTGATGGCGCGGGAGGGAGCCCAGATACGCAGTATTTT. Encoded protein: CASSPPDGAGGSPDTQYF.

Many counts were recorded for this clonotype. V is TRBV24-1 and J is TRBJ1-5; tentative D call: TRBD1 (5 bases). This CDR3 region has 16 residues. Looked up from germline, CDR1 is KGHDR and CDR2 is SFDVKD. The V end was cut by 5 bases, the J end by 4 bases, with 17 bases between. CDR3 region: CATSAGGTAENQPQHF. CDR3 nucleotides: TGTGCCACCAGTGCCGGAGGGACGGCCGAGAATCAGCCCCAGCATTTT.

In its sample, this clonotype was seen many times. The chain couples TRBV4-1 to TRBJ2-5; the D is unclear. This CDR3 contains 13 residues. V lost 4 bases to trimming and J lost 5 bases, with 11 bases between them. Germline CDR1 reads MGHRA; CDR2 reads YSYEKL. CDR3 DNA: TGCGCCAGCAGCCCTTCCGGGCGGGAGACCCAGTACTTC. This gives the protein CASSPSGRETQYF.

For the CDR3, the DNA is TGTGCCACCAGCGGGGTAAAAGATAGCCAAGAGACCCAGTACTTC. Translation gives CATSGVKDSQETQYF. The chain joins TRBV15 to TRBJ2-5; D is uncertain. The V end lost 5 bases, the J end lost 1 base, and 14 bases lay between the germline ends. The CDR3 has 15 residues. Germline lookup yields CDR1 LNHNV and CDR2 YYDKDF (reference sequence).

This clonotype was picked up many times. The CDR3 loop is CASSQERGVGTDTQYF. DNA for the CDR3: TGTGCCAGCAGCCAAGAACGGGGGGTAGGCACAGATACGCAGTATTTT. The V call is TRBV3-1, the J call TRBJ2-3; TRBD2 matches 7 bases. V gave up 0 bases and J gave up 1 base; unmatched junction bases: 4. This CDR3 region has 16 residues. Germline V gene lookup returns CDR1 LGHDT and CDR2 YNNKEL (reference sequence).

This clonotype was recorded at least ten times. V usage is TRBV5-4 and J usage is TRBJ2-7, with TRBD2 matching 7 bases. The J segment lost 2 bases and the V segment lost 4 bases, leaving 6 bases of the junction unmatched. The CDR3 loop spans 14 amino acids. Looked up from germline, CDR1 is SGHNT and CDR2 is YYREEE (reference sequence). CDR3 protein: CASSQGGLAYEQYF. The CDR3 coding sequence is TGTGCCAGCAGCCAGGGAGGACTAGCCTACGAGCAGTACTTC.

As regards this clonotype: As the CDR3 is not closed by the conserved phenylalanine or tryptophan, this likely results from a read error. For the CDR3, the DNA is TGTGCCACCAGTGACCCGGGACAGGGCTACGAGCAGTACTCC. It codes for CATSDPGQGYEQYS. V is TRBV24-1 and J is TRBJ2-7; TRBD1 matches 9 bases. Germline CDR1 reads KGHDR; CDR2 reads SFDVKD. The V gene end was trimmed by 4 bases and the J gene end by 3 bases; junction bases not matched to a gene: 3. CDR3 size: 14 residues.

A few counts support this clonotype. The chain employs TRBV7-6 and TRBJ1-2, with D uncertain. The CDR3 totals 17 residues. With 2 bases removed from V and 4 bases from J, the gap between germline ends came to 20 bases. Germline lookup yields CDR1 SGHVS and CDR2 FNYEAQ. CDR3: CASSLRGPQTLPYGYTF. The CDR3 DNA reads TGTGCCAGCAGCTTAAGAGGGCCACAGACTCTACCCTATGGCTACACCTTC.

This clonotype was seen repeatedly, ten times or more. The V gene is TRBV14, the J gene TRBJ1-2; D unresolved. The V gene lost 2 bases and the J gene lost 8 bases, with 18 bases spanning the gap. Germline lookup yields CDR1 SGHDN and CDR2 FVKESK. There are 15 residues in the CDR3. CDR3 nucleotides: TGTGCCAGCAGCCAATCGGACCCCTTAATTGCGGGCTACACCTTC. Translating it yields CASSQSDPLIAGYTF. Supplemented by reference TRBV14 and TRBJ1-2, the full variable domain reads EAGVTQFPSHSVIEKGQTVTLRCDPISGHDNLYWYRRVMGKEIKFLLHFVKESKQDESGMPNNRFLAERTGGTYSTLKVQPAELEDSGVYFCASSQSDPLIAGYTFGSGTRLTVV.

Many counts were recorded for this clonotype. The rearrangement uses TRBV27 and TRBJ2-3; the D is unclear. CDR1 is MNHEY, CDR2 SMNVEV, per germline (reference sequence). V lost 7 bases and J lost 3, with 5 bases in between. This CDR3 has 11 residues. In DNA, the CDR3 is TGTGCCAGCACCAAAACAGATACGCAGTATTTT. It encodes CASTKTDTQYF.

The rearrangement links TRBV30 to TRBJ2-1; the match to TRBD2 covers 8 bases. This CDR3 is 13 amino acids long. Germline V gene data show CDR1 as GTSNPN and CDR2 as SVGIG (reference sequence). V trimming: 0 bases; J trimming: 13 bases; junction bases outside the gene matches: 8. CDR3 protein: CAWSVNRGGRQFF. DNA for the CDR3: TGTGCCTGGAGTGTAAATCGGGGGGGCCGTCAGTTCTTC.